Listed below are T cell receptor beta chains from one sample, sequenced in a study of shared clonotypes between healthy human individuals. Only in-frame clones appear in the TCRdb table, and some are missing; sequencing was by immunoSEQ multiplex PCR. The data hold millions of clones, with 85% to 95% observed a single time. Source material: naive CD8+ T cells sorted from blood. Receptors were obtained from a man between 18 and 29 years old in good health. Each CDR3 is given with its conserved first and last residue. A D gene is named only where the DNA matches it firmly. The size entry is marked missing in some rows and otherwise reads once, few, many or a size class.

v_gene	j_gene	d_gene	abundance	CDR3nt	CDR3aa
TRBV29-1	TRBJ1-2	-	-	TGCAGCGTTCAACCGACGTCAAACTATGGCTACACCTTC	CSVQPTSNYGYTF
TRBV7-9	TRBJ1-1	-	once	TGTGCCAGCAAAGCGAACACTGAAGCTTTCTTT	CASKANTEAFF
TRBV6-1	TRBJ2-7	-	-	TGTGCCAGCAGTGTGGTATTCGGACTCCTTAAGGACTCCTACGAGCAGTACTTC	CASSVVFGLLKDSYEQYF
TRBV5-1	TRBJ2-1	TRBD2	once	TGCGCCAGCAGCTTTACAGCGGGATCCTACAATGAGCAGTTCTTC	CASSFTAGSYNEQFF
TRBV2	TRBJ2-7	-	once	TGTGCCAGCGTGTCAGGGAAACTGGGCTACGAGCAGTACTTC	CASVSGKLGYEQYF
TRBV4-1	TRBJ1-2	-	-	TGCGCCAGCAGCCAAGAAGGGCAGAACGCTAACTATGGCTACACCTTC	CASSQEGQNANYGYTF
TRBV4-3	TRBJ2-3	TRBD2	-	TGCGCCAGCAGCCAAAGAGATAGCGGGCCAAGCACAGATACGCAGTATTTT	CASSQRDSGPSTDTQYF
TRBV20-1	TRBJ2-1	-	-	TGCAGTGCTAGAGACGGACGCGAGCAGTTCTTC	CSARDGREQFF
TRBV6-5	TRBJ1-2	-	-	TGTGCCAGCAGTTACTCGAGCCGGGCTAACTATGGCTACACCTTC	CASSYSSRANYGYTF
TRBV11-2	TRBJ2-7	-	-	TGTGCCAGCAGCTTAGCCCTTTTAGGGACGGAGAGCTCCTACGAGCAGTACTTC	CASSLALLGTESSYEQYF
TRBV6-1	TRBJ2-5	-	-	TGTGCCAGCAGTGAAACGGGACAACCGGTCAGGGACCAGTACTTC	CASSETGQPVRDQYF
TRBV10-2	TRBJ2-5	-	-	TGCGCCAGCAGTGAAAAGACTGGGAGAGGGGAGACCCAGTACTTC	CASSEKTGRGETQYF
TRBV4-1	TRBJ1-1	-	-	TGCGCCAGCAGCCAAGTCGGGGAGGGACTGCTGGCTTTCTTT	CASSQVGEGLLAFF
TRBV7-6	TRBJ2-1	TRBD2	-	TGTGCCAGCAGCTCCACTGGACTAGCGGGAGCACATGAGCAGTTCTTC	CASSSTGLAGAHEQFF
TRBV19	TRBJ1-6	TRBD1	once	TGTGCCAGTAGTATGACAGGGGGGTTATCACCCCTCCACTTT	CASSMTGGLSPLHF
TRBV11-3	TRBJ2-1	TRBD2	-	TGTGCCAGCAGCCCGGGGACTAGCGCCCCCTACAATGAGCAGTTCTTC	CASSPGTSAPYNEQFF
TRBV6-6	TRBJ1-5	TRBD1	-	TGTGCCAGTACAGGGGCCCTCAATCAGCCCCAGCATTTT	CASTGALNQPQHF
TRBV6-5	TRBJ2-7	-	-	TGTGCCAGCACACCCCGGACTTCGTCCTACGAGCAGTACTTC	CASTPRTSSYEQYF
TRBV7-2	TRBJ2-1	TRBD2	-	TGTGCCAGCAGCTTGACTAGCGGGAGCAATGAGCAGTTCTTC	CASSLTSGSNEQFF
TRBV7-6	TRBJ1-3	-	many	TGTGCCAGCAGCTCAATCATCGGGCAGCCCTCTGGAAACACCATATATTTT	CASSSIIGQPSGNTIYF
TRBV4-1	TRBJ2-7	-	-	TGCGCCAGCAGCCAAGTAGGGCCGGACGAGCAGTACTTC	CASSQVGPDEQYF
TRBV7-9	TRBJ2-1	-	-	TGTGCCAGCAGCTTATTGTTTAGTGAGCAGTTCTTC	CASSLLFSEQFF
TRBV4-1	TRBJ2-1	-	-	TGCGCCAGTAAGCCTAGCGCCGCCTTCGACAATGAGCAGTTCTTC	CASKPSAAFDNEQFF
TRBV2	TRBJ2-3	-	-	TGTGCCAGCAGCGATACGTTCACAGATACGCAGTATTTT	CASSDTFTDTQYF
TRBV11-3	TRBJ2-3	-	-	TGTGCCAGCAGCTCGGCGGACGGTGACACAGATACGCAGTATTTT	CASSSADGDTDTQYF
TRBV27	TRBJ2-5	TRBD2	-	TGTGCCAGCAGCCCTTTACAAGCGGGAGGGCCTGGAGAGACCCAGTACTTC	CASSPLQAGGPGETQYF
TRBV5-1	TRBJ2-1	-	-	TGCGCCAGCAGCTCCCTTTCACGGGGGACCCAAGATGAGCAGTTCTTC	CASSSLSRGTQDEQFF
TRBV4-3	TRBJ1-1	TRBD1	-	TGCGCCAGCAGCCAACTAACCGGGACAGGGGACCGTGAAGCTTTCTTT	CASSQLTGTGDREAFF
TRBV7-3	TRBJ1-3	-	-	TGTGCCAGCAGCTTAACGGGACCGGGGAACGCTGGAAACACCATATATTTT	CASSLTGPGNAGNTIYF
TRBV7-8	TRBJ2-7	-	once	TGTGCCAGCAGCTGGAGGGACAACCTAAACTACGAGCAGTACTTC	CASSWRDNLNYEQYF
TRBV4-3	TRBJ1-1	-	-	TGCGCCAGCAGCCAAGATAAGAACACTGAAGCTTTCTTT	CASSQDKNTEAFF
TRBV6-6	TRBJ2-7	-	-	TGTGCCAGCAGTTACACTCTCTACGAGCAGTACTTC	CASSYTLYEQYF
TRBV4-1	TRBJ1-4	-	-	TGCGCCAGCAGCCAAGTTGGGGGGGTGGTTGAAAAACTGTTTTTT	CASSQVGGVVEKLFF
TRBV4-1	TRBJ2-7	-	-	TGCGCCAGCAGCCCGAGAGGCAATTCCTACGAGCAGTACTTC	CASSPRGNSYEQYF
TRBV11-2	TRBJ1-1	-	-	TGTGCCAGCAGCTGGTCAGGGGTGGAGGAAGCTTTCTTT	CASSWSGVEEAFF
TRBV7-6	TRBJ1-4	-	-	TGTGCCAGCAGCTTAGGGGTCTCGGATGAAAAACTGTTTTTT	CASSLGVSDEKLFF
TRBV10-3	TRBJ2-3	-	-	TGTGCCATCAGTGGGGATAGCACAGATACGCAGTATTTT	CAISGDSTDTQYF
TRBV29-1	TRBJ2-1	TRBD2	-	TGCAGCGTTGATGGGACTAGCGGGGCATACAATGAGCAGTTCTTC	CSVDGTSGAYNEQFF
TRBV10-3	TRBJ2-7	TRBD1	-	TGTGCCATCAGTGAGACTGGACAGGGGGCCGAATTTTACGAGCAGTACTTC	CAISETGQGAEFYEQYF
TRBV9	TRBJ1-2	TRBD1	-	TGTGCCAGCAGCGTAACAGGGGGCGAAATTGGCTACACCTTC	CASSVTGGEIGYTF
TRBV13	TRBJ2-7	-	once	TGTGCCAGCAGCTCCGGGGAGGCCCACGAGCAGTACTTC	CASSSGEAHEQYF
TRBV10-2	TRBJ2-1	TRBD2	-	TGCGCCAGCAGTGAAGGCGGGAGGGGAAACCCTAGCTCCTACAATGAGCAGTTCTTC	CASSEGGRGNPSSYNEQFF
TRBV11-1	TRBJ2-3	-	-	TGTGCCAGCAGCTTAGTACCCTATAGCACAGATACGCAGTATTTT	CASSLVPYSTDTQYF
TRBV9	TRBJ2-1	-	-	TGTGCCAGCAGCGTATCTGGCGACACCCTCTACAATGAGCAGTTCTTC	CASSVSGDTLYNEQFF
TRBV4-2	TRBJ2-5	TRBD2	-	TGTGCCAGCAGCCAAGAAGGGCTAGCGGGAGAGGGAGAGACCCAGTACTTC	CASSQEGLAGEGETQYF
TRBV6-4	TRBJ2-7	TRBD1	-	TGTGCCAGCAGTCCACTTGGACAGGGCCTAAACTCCTACGAGCAGTACTTC	CASSPLGQGLNSYEQYF
TRBV4-1	TRBJ1-1	-	-	TGCGCCAGCAGCCAAGGTGTAGAGTCCGAAGCTTTCTTT	CASSQGVESEAFF
TRBV6-6	TRBJ2-2	-	-	TGTGCCAGCAGTAGGGACCAACACGGTGGGGAGCTGTTTTTT	CASSRDQHGGELFF
TRBV7-2	TRBJ2-7	-	once	TGTGCCAGCAGCTTAGCTTCCTTGGGGGACACCTTCTCCTACGAGCAGTACTTC	CASSLASLGDTFSYEQYF
TRBV5-6	TRBJ1-6	-	-	TGTGCCAGCAGCTTGAACGCTGCTAATTCACCCCTCCACTTT	CASSLNAANSPLHF
TRBV7-3	TRBJ2-1	-	-	TGTGCCAGCAGCTTAGTGGGCGGTTACAATGAGCAGTTCTTC	CASSLVGGYNEQFF
TRBV4-3	TRBJ1-1	TRBD1	-	TGCGCCAGCAGCCAAACCAGACAGGGGTTGAACACTGAAGCTTTCTTT	CASSQTRQGLNTEAFF
TRBV6-5	TRBJ2-6	-	-	TGTGCCAGCAGTTACCAATCTGGGGCCAACGTCCTGACTTTC	CASSYQSGANVLTF
TRBV19	TRBJ2-1	-	-	TGTGCCAGTAGTAAAGGAGGGGCAGGGAGCTACAATGAGCAGTTCTTC	CASSKGGAGSYNEQFF
TRBV15	TRBJ1-1	-	-	TGTGCCACCAGCAGAATCTCAGGGGACACTGAAGCTTTCTTT	CATSRISGDTEAFF